This T cell receptor beta chain stems from a study of cytomegalovirus exposure and HLA in healthy donors. Study-level findings and limits: Being productive about 87% or about 30% of the time was typical of most TCR beta V segments in an earlier analysis. Cytomegalovirus association was listed for 170 or so TCR beta chains.

Comments on this clone: What it binds is unknown.

Both 60 Vbeta primers and 13 Jbeta primers went into the PCR. As originally analysed: In a later analysis, the count reached 74 million or so unique TCR beta chains, with about 12 million shared. Only in-frame clones appear in the TCRdb table, and some are missing; sequencing was by immunoSEQ multiplex PCR. Clone size and the V and J calls come from that table; the DNA yielded D and trimming. The sample has fewer than 110,000 clones; roughly 80% are singletons. Sequenced material: PBMCs. The TCR comes from a man younger than 45 in good health and CMV-seropositive.

The CDR3 region is CARSFGGRLAGGPFNEQFF. DNA for the CDR3: TGTGCCAGAAGCTTTGGGGGCCGACTAGCGGGGGGGCCTTTCAATGAGCAGTTCTTC. The chain employs TRBV5-3 and TRBJ2-1; 14 bases are shared with TRBD2. TRBV5-3 is given ORF status, its function remaining uncertain. This CDR3 contains 19 residues. With V trimmed by 2 bases and J by 6 bases, 13 bases remained unmatched.